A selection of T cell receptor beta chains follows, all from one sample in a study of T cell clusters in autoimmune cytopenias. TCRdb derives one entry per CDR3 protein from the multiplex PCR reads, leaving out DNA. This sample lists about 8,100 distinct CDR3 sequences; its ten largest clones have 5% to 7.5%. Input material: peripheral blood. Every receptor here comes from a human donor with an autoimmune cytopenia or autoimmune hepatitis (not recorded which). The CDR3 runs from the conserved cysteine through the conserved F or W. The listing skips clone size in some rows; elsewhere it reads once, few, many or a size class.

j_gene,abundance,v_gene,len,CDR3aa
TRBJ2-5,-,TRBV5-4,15,CASSWVGGGQETQYF
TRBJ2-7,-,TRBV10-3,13,CAISEETLYEQYF
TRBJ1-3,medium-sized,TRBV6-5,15,CASSLGLRAGNTIYF
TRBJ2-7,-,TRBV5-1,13,CASSLDREGEQYF
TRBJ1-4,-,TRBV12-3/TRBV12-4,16,CASRPDRAPTNEKLFF
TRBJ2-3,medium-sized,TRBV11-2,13,CASSRGLGDTQYF
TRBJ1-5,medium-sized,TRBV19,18,CASSIGTGGEVSNQPQHF
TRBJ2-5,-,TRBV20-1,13,CSAQAPPRETQYF
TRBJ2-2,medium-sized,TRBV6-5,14,CASSYDTNTGELFF
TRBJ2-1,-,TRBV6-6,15,CASSSQGAPGNEQFF
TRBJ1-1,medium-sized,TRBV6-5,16,CASSSPPDQGSHEAFF
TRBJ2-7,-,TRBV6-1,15,CASSKRNFAAYEQYF
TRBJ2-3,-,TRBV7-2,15,CASRAMASGGDTQYF
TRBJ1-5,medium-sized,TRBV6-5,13,CASSVGKYQPQHF
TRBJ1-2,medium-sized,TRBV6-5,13,CASSPEYGYGYTF
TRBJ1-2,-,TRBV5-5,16,CASSLNPGTENYGYTF
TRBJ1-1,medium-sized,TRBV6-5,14,CASSPGWGNTEAFF
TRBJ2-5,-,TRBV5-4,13,CASSSGGSETQYF
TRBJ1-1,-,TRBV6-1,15,CASSKGGFMNTEAFF
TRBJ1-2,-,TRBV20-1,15,CSARARDTTNYGYTF
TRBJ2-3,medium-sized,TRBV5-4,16,CASSPTSGIRADTQYF
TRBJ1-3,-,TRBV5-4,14,CASSNPGTGNTIYF
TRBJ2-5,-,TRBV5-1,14,CASSLGTGVETQYF
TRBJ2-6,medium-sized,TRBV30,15,CAWSLPAPGANVLTF
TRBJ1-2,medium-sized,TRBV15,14,CATSRELTNYGYTF
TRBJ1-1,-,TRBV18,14,CASSARSSNTEAFF
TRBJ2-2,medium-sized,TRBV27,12,CASSTNTGELFF
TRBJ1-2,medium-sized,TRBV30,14,CAWSALTGTYGYTF
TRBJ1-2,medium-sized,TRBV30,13,CAWSVPQVYGYTF
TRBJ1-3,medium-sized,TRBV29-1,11,CSVGQGNTIYF
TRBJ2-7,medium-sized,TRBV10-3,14,CAISVGDIAYEQYF
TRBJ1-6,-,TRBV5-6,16,CASSRSNLGANSPLHF
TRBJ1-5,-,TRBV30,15,CAWSVLGTYNQPQHF
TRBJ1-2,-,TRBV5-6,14,CASSSGQGFSGYTF
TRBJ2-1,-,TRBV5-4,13,CASSLGGLNEQFF
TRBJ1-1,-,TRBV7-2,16,CASSIGTGRVRTEAFF
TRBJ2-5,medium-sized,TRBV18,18,CASSPFPGLAGGLGTQYF
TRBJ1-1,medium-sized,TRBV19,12,CASSYRNTEAFF
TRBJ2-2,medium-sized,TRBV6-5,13,CASSRDNAGELFF
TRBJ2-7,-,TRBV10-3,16,CAISNPTGRGSYEQYF
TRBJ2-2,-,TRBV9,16,CASSVDGGGTAGELFF
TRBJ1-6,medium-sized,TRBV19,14,CASSKGKGNSPLHF
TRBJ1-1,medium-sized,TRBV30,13,CAWTGGGITEAFF
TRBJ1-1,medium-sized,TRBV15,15,CATSRDPGAGTEAFF
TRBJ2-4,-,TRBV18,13,CASSLGGENIQYF
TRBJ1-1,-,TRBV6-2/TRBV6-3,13,CASSQNIYTEAFF
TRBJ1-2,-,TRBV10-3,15,CASSPPGSRGYGYTF
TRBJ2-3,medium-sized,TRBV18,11,CASSPGDTQYF
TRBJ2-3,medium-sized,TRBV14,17,CASSLPGLISSTDTQYF
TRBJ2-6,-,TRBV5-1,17,CASSLAGRRDGANVLTF
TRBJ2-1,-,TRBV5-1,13,CASSKSSYNEQFF